This T cell receptor (beta chain) came from a study of early T cells in non-severe SARS-CoV-2 infection. Ten or more counts support this clonotype. CDR1 KGHDR and CDR2 SFDVKD come from the germline V gene. V lost 7 bases to trimming and J lost 5 bases; unmatched junction nucleotides: 10. The CDR3 is 16 residues long. Unique molecular identifier tags were affixed to discrete cDNA molecules. One entry per CDR3 protein, called by TCRdb with MiXCR from the 5' RACE reads. Altogether approximately 67,000 distinct CDR3 sequences are present, around 10% being singletons, with the ten largest covering 3.5% to 4%.

J is TRBJ2-2 and V is TRBV24-1; 9 nucleotides align to TRBD1. The TCR was taken from an adult who was a healthcare worker with PCR-confirmed SARS-CoV-2 infection or an uninfected control (not recorded which). Sequences were obtained from whole blood. CDR3 sequence reads: CATRDSGTGRTGELFF. The CDR3 nucleotides read TGTGCCACCAGAGACTCCGGGACAGGGCGGACCGGGGAGCTGTTTTTT.